A single sample is the source of the 3 T cell receptor beta chains below, sequenced in a study of T cell repertoires in cytomegalovirus infection. These receptors have no identified antigens. A single record per CDR3 protein comes from TCRdb applying MiXCR to the reads. The sample contains approximately 110,000 distinct CDR3 sequences, about 33% of which appear only once. The sample in question was CD8+ T cells from cultured PBMCs, obtained from culture after CMV antigen stimulation. Receptor source: a human donor in good health (CMV status not recorded). Some clones in this sample may be carry-over from other donors' samples.

The chain couples TRBV4-2 to TRBJ1-2, with 10 bases that match TRBD1. After removal of 3 bases from V and 6 bases from J, the junction contained 7 bases not matched to a gene. There are 15 residues in the CDR3. Germline values: CDR1 LGHNA, CDR2 YNFKEQ. CDR3 loop: CASSHTLDRGDGYTF. The CDR3 DNA follows: TGTGCCAGCAGCCACACCTTGGACAGGGGGGATGGCTACACCTTC.

The V and J genes are TRBV7-8 and TRBJ2-1; a possible D gene is TRBD1 (6 bases). Germline V CDR1 and CDR2: SGHVS, FQNEAQ. The CDR3 is 15 amino acids. Trimming stripped 1 base from V and 7 bases from J, with 14 bases between. CDR3 coding DNA: TGTGCCAGCAGCTTAGGTGGGGGCGGCCTTAATGAGCAGTTCTTC. As protein: CASSLGGGGLNEQFF.

This clonotype has a count of ten or more. This chain links TRBV28 with TRBJ2-1; D possibly corresponds to TRBD1 (6 bases). The CDR3 loop spans 14 amino acids. V was clipped by 3 bases and J by 6 bases, with 12 bases between them. CDR1 is MDHEN and CDR2 is SYDVKM in the germline V gene. CDR3 sequence (DNA): TGTGCCAGCAGTTTCCTACAGGGCTTCAATGAGCAGTTCTTC. Protein product: CASSFLQGFNEQFF.